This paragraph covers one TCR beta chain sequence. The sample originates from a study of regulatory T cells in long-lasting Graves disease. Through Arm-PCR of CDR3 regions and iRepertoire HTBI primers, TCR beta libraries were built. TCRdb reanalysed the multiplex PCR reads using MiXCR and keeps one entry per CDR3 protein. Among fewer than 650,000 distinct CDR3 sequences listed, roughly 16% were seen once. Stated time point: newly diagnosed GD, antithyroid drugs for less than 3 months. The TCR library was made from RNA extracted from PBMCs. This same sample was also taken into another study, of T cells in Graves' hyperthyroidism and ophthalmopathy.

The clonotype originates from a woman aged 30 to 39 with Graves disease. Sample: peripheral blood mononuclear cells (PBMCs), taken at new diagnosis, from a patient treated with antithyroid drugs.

DNA of the CDR3: TGTGCCAGCAGCGTCTCTAGCGGAATCCAAGAGACCCAGTACTTC. It encodes CASSVSSGIQETQYF. This sequence joins TRBV12-3 or TRBV12-4 and TRBJ2-5; 7 nucleotides align to TRBD2. Trimming at V came to 6 bases and at J to 1 base, leaving 8 bases not matched to a gene. This CDR3 has 15 amino acids.